Listed below are T cell receptor beta chains from one sample, sequenced in a study of breast tumors, draining lymph nodes, adjacent tissues. TCRdb processed the multiplex PCR reads anew with MiXCR; each CDR3 protein has one entry. The table lists about 230,000 distinct CDR3 sequences, 32% of them singletons. Specimen: axillary lymph node tissue. The receptor set was obtained from a female donor with breast cancer. Some clones in this sample may be carry-over from other donors' samples. Each CDR3 is given with its conserved first and last residue. A D gene is named only where the DNA matches it firmly. Only part of the rows carry a size: once, few, many, or a class if the clone is expanded.

TGCAGTGCTCAGGGGACAGATACGCAGTATTTT	CSAQGTDTQYF	many	-	TRBV20-1	TRBJ2-3
TGTGCCAGCAGTGAGGGACTAGCGGGAGGTGTAGGAGAGACCCAGTACTTC	CASSEGLAGGVGETQYF	many	TRBD2	TRBV2	TRBJ2-5
TGTGCCAGCAGTACAACGGAATCAGGGGATGAAAAACTGTTTTTT	CASSTTESGDEKLFF	many	-	TRBV12-3/TRBV12-4	TRBJ1-4
TGTGCCAGCAGCGTAGTCGGAGCCGGGGGTGGGGAGACCCAGTACTTC	CASSVVGAGGGETQYF	many	-	TRBV9	TRBJ2-5
TGTGCCAGCAGTGAACTGGGGGCAGCTGGAAACACCATATATTTT	CASSELGAAGNTIYF	many	-	TRBV6-1	TRBJ1-3
TGTGCCAGCAGCTTAGCGGGTCGCACAGATACGCAGTATTTT	CASSLAGRTDTQYF	many	-	TRBV11-3	TRBJ2-3
TGTGCCAGCAGCCCCCGGGACATCCTCTACGAGCAGTACTTC	CASSPRDILYEQYF	many	-	TRBV9	TRBJ2-7
TGTGCCACCAGTAGGGACAACAATCAGCCCCAGCATTTT	CATSRDNNQPQHF	many	-	TRBV24-1	TRBJ1-5
TGCAGTGCTGGGGGGGGACGGACTAGCAATCAGCCCCAGCATTTT	CSAGGGRTSNQPQHF	many	-	TRBV20-1	TRBJ1-5
TGCAGTGCTAGATACGGCGGTTTTAGCTCCTACGAGCAGTACTTC	CSARYGGFSSYEQYF	many	-	TRBV20-1	TRBJ2-7
TGTGCCAGCAGCCAGACTAGCGGGAGGGGGTTGGAGACCCAGTACTTC	CASSQTSGRGLETQYF	-	TRBD2	TRBV6-2/TRBV6-3	TRBJ2-5
TGCGCCAGCAGCTTGGCCGGGAACACTGAAGCTTTCTTT	CASSLAGNTEAFF	few	-	TRBV5-1	TRBJ1-1
TGTGCCAGCAGCCCGGCGGGGCTAGCGGGAGAGATTGAGCAGTTCTTC	CASSPAGLAGEIEQFF	many	TRBD2	TRBV3-1	TRBJ2-1
TGTGCCAGCAGCCAAGTTCCAGGGAGTCAGTACGAGCAGTACTTC	CASSQVPGSQYEQYF	many	-	TRBV3-1	TRBJ2-7
TGTGCCAGCAGCACCACTAGCAGCCCCCGGAATGAGCAGTTCTTC	CASSTTSSPRNEQFF	many	-	TRBV9	TRBJ2-1
TGTGCCAGCAGCGGTCCCGGGACCCATACCTACGAGCAGTACTTC	CASSGPGTHTYEQYF	-	-	TRBV6-4	TRBJ2-7
TGTGCCAGCAGGCGCCGACTAGCGGGAGGGGAGACCCAGTACTTC	CASRRRLAGGETQYF	few	TRBD2	TRBV6-1	TRBJ2-5
TGTGCCAGCAGAAGGGCGGGAGGGCGGGATACGCAGTATTTT	CASRRAGGRDTQYF	-	TRBD2	TRBV11-2	TRBJ2-3